These T cell receptor beta chains were read from a single sample in a study of T cell changes during pregnancy in multiple sclerosis. Sequencing was performed with immunoSEQ multiplex PCR; in TCRdb, only in-frame clones are kept and a portion is missing. The table lists approximately 110,000 clones, approximately 89% of them singletons. This material consisted of peripheral blood, taken after pregnancy. Receptors were obtained from a female donor with multiple sclerosis, enrolled in a pregnancy study. Both conserved end residues are part of each CDR3. Each record gives: J gene, D gene, clone size, CDR3 length, V gene, CDR3 protein, CDR3 DNA. A D gene is named only where the DNA matches it firmly. Some rows have no size entry. The others give once, few or many, or a class for an expanded clone.

J gene: TRBJ2-5; D gene: TRBD2; clone size: NA; CDR3 length: 16; V gene: TRBV11-3; CDR3 protein: CASSLGQGGLEETQYF; CDR3 DNA: TGTGCCAGCAGCTTAGGGCAGGGAGGGCTGGAAGAGACCCAGTACTTC
J gene: TRBJ2-2; D gene: TRBD2; clone size: NA; CDR3 length: 16; V gene: TRBV5-4; CDR3 protein: CASSSLRGGEGGELFF; CDR3 DNA: TGTGCCAGCAGTTCCCTTCGGGGGGGCGAAGGCGGGGAGCTGTTTTTT
J gene: TRBJ1-2; D gene: NA; clone size: NA; CDR3 length: 13; V gene: TRBV14; CDR3 protein: CASSQGRVYGYTF; CDR3 DNA: TGTGCCAGCAGCCAAGGCAGGGTCTATGGCTACACCTTC
J gene: TRBJ1-2; D gene: TRBD1; clone size: NA; CDR3 length: 15; V gene: TRBV29-1; CDR3 protein: CSVAARDRLNYGYTF; CDR3 DNA: TGCAGCGTTGCCGCCCGGGACAGGCTTAACTATGGCTACACCTTC
J gene: TRBJ1-5; D gene: TRBD1; clone size: NA; CDR3 length: 16; V gene: TRBV15; CDR3 protein: CATSGRDRGHSQPQHF; CDR3 DNA: TGTGCCACCAGCGGCCGGGACAGGGGGCATAGTCAGCCCCAGCATTTT
J gene: TRBJ1-1; D gene: NA; clone size: NA; CDR3 length: 17; V gene: TRBV13; CDR3 protein: CASSSLEPTVSKAGAFF; CDR3 DNA: TGTGCCAGCAGCTCCCTAGAACCGACAGTATCGAAGGCTGGAGCTTTCTTT
J gene: TRBJ2-2; D gene: NA; clone size: NA; CDR3 length: 14; V gene: TRBV2; CDR3 protein: CASSKLSNTGELFF; CDR3 DNA: TGTGCCAGCAGTAAGCTCTCGAACACCGGGGAGCTGTTTTTT
J gene: TRBJ1-5; D gene: NA; clone size: NA; CDR3 length: 12; V gene: TRBV19; CDR3 protein: CASSIGGQPQHF; CDR3 DNA: TGTGCCAGTAGTATTGGCGGCCAGCCCCAGCATTTT
J gene: TRBJ2-2; D gene: TRBD2; clone size: NA; CDR3 length: 15; V gene: TRBV5-1; CDR3 protein: CASSPRDYYTGELFF; CDR3 DNA: TGCGCCAGCAGCCCCCGGGACTACTACACCGGGGAGCTGTTTTTT
J gene: TRBJ1-4; D gene: NA; clone size: NA; CDR3 length: 13; V gene: TRBV6-1; CDR3 protein: CASMTELNEKLFF; CDR3 DNA: TGTGCCAGCATGACAGAACTTAATGAAAAACTGTTTTTT
J gene: TRBJ2-2; D gene: TRBD2; clone size: NA; CDR3 length: 14; V gene: TRBV10-2; CDR3 protein: CASRLAGDTGELFF; CDR3 DNA: TGCGCCAGCAGGCTAGCGGGTGATACCGGGGAGCTGTTTTTT
J gene: TRBJ2-2; D gene: NA; clone size: NA; CDR3 length: 13; V gene: TRBV6-4; CDR3 protein: CASSEQGTGELFF; CDR3 DNA: TGTGCCAGCAGTGAACAGGGCACCGGGGAGCTGTTTTTT
J gene: TRBJ2-1; D gene: TRBD2; clone size: NA; CDR3 length: 16; V gene: TRBV5-6; CDR3 protein: CASSLLHGGVHNEQFF; CDR3 DNA: TGTGCCAGCAGCTTGCTACACGGGGGGGTCCACAATGAGCAGTTCTTC
J gene: TRBJ1-1; D gene: NA; clone size: NA; CDR3 length: 16; V gene: TRBV13; CDR3 protein: CASSSELQQLDTEAFF; CDR3 DNA: TGTGCCAGCAGCTCCGAACTTCAACAGCTGGACACTGAAGCTTTCTTT
J gene: TRBJ1-1; D gene: NA; clone size: NA; CDR3 length: 14; V gene: TRBV29-1; CDR3 protein: CSGAKATANTEAFF; CDR3 DNA: TGCAGCGGGGCCAAGGCGACGGCGAACACTGAAGCTTTCTTT
J gene: TRBJ1-5; D gene: NA; clone size: NA; CDR3 length: 15; V gene: TRBV9; CDR3 protein: CASSLYRVSNQPQHF; CDR3 DNA: TGTGCCAGCAGCCTTTACAGGGTAAGCAATCAGCCCCAGCATTTT
J gene: TRBJ2-7; D gene: TRBD1; clone size: NA; CDR3 length: 14; V gene: TRBV5-8; CDR3 protein: CASSFTGGLYEQYF; CDR3 DNA: TGTGCCAGCAGCTTCACAGGGGGGCTCTACGAGCAGTACTTC
J gene: TRBJ1-2; D gene: NA; clone size: few; CDR3 length: 14; V gene: TRBV4-1; CDR3 protein: CASSQDQGLGGYTF; CDR3 DNA: TGCGCCAGCAGCCAAGACCAGGGGTTGGGAGGCTACACCTTC
J gene: TRBJ1-2; D gene: TRBD1; clone size: NA; CDR3 length: 14; V gene: TRBV6-5; CDR3 protein: CASKGTGSNYGYTF; CDR3 DNA: TGTGCCAGCAAAGGGACAGGGTCTAACTATGGCTACACCTTC
J gene: TRBJ2-2; D gene: NA; clone size: NA; CDR3 length: 12; V gene: TRBV5-5; CDR3 protein: CASSPFAGELFF; CDR3 DNA: TGTGCCAGCAGCCCCTTCGCCGGGGAGCTGTTTTTT
J gene: TRBJ2-1; D gene: TRBD1; clone size: NA; CDR3 length: 14; V gene: TRBV7-9; CDR3 protein: CASLGDRGLNEQFF; CDR3 DNA: TGTGCCAGCCTCGGGGACAGGGGTCTTAATGAGCAGTTCTTC
J gene: TRBJ2-7; D gene: NA; clone size: once; CDR3 length: 14; V gene: TRBV7-9; CDR3 protein: CASSLLQGSYEQYF; CDR3 DNA: TGTGCCAGCAGCTTACTACAGGGCTCCTACGAGCAGTACTTC
J gene: TRBJ1-1; D gene: NA; clone size: NA; CDR3 length: 14; V gene: TRBV11-3; CDR3 protein: CASSDPGEGTEAFF; CDR3 DNA: TGTGCCAGCAGTGACCCGGGGGAAGGGACTGAAGCTTTCTTT
J gene: TRBJ1-1; D gene: TRBD1; clone size: few; CDR3 length: 12; V gene: TRBV29-1; CDR3 protein: CSVATGGTEAFF; CDR3 DNA: TGCAGCGTTGCGACAGGGGGCACTGAAGCTTTCTTT
J gene: TRBJ2-7; D gene: TRBD2; clone size: NA; CDR3 length: 14; V gene: TRBV6-5; CDR3 protein: CASSYGPGGYEQYF; CDR3 DNA: TGTGCCAGCAGTTATGGACCGGGGGGCTACGAGCAGTACTTC
J gene: TRBJ1-1; D gene: NA; clone size: NA; CDR3 length: 8; V gene: TRBV20-1; CDR3 protein: CSLPGAFF; CDR3 DNA: TGCAGCCTCCCGGGAGCTTTCTTT
J gene: TRBJ2-3; D gene: NA; clone size: NA; CDR3 length: 15; V gene: TRBV19; CDR3 protein: CASYGQGGGGDTQYF; CDR3 DNA: TGTGCCAGTTACGGACAGGGCGGGGGAGGAGATACGCAGTATTTT
J gene: TRBJ2-3; D gene: TRBD1; clone size: NA; CDR3 length: 16; V gene: TRBV15; CDR3 protein: CATSRGRGPSTDTQYF; CDR3 DNA: TGTGCCACCAGCAGAGGCAGGGGGCCTAGCACAGATACGCAGTATTTT
J gene: TRBJ2-7; D gene: NA; clone size: once; CDR3 length: 12; V gene: TRBV2; CDR3 protein: CASRLAVYEQYF; CDR3 DNA: TGTGCCAGCAGGCTTGCGGTTTACGAGCAGTACTTC
J gene: TRBJ2-1; D gene: NA; clone size: few; CDR3 length: 16; V gene: TRBV7-3; CDR3 protein: CASSPVVATSYNEQFF; CDR3 DNA: TGTGCCAGCAGCCCTGTCGTGGCGACATCCTACAATGAGCAGTTCTTC
J gene: TRBJ2-3; D gene: NA; clone size: NA; CDR3 length: 14; V gene: TRBV6-6; CDR3 protein: CASSYSSYTDTQYF; CDR3 DNA: TGTGCCAGCAGTTACTCGTCCTACACAGATACGCAGTATTTT
J gene: TRBJ2-7; D gene: NA; clone size: NA; CDR3 length: 14; V gene: TRBV7-2; CDR3 protein: CASSLSAGTYEQYF; CDR3 DNA: TGTGCCAGCAGCCTCAGCGCAGGGACCTACGAGCAGTACTTC
J gene: TRBJ2-7; D gene: NA; clone size: NA; CDR3 length: 13; V gene: TRBV29-1; CDR3 protein: CSVVSGSRYEQYF; CDR3 DNA: TGCAGCGTTGTATCAGGTAGTCGCTACGAGCAGTACTTC
J gene: TRBJ1-1; D gene: NA; clone size: NA; CDR3 length: 15; V gene: TRBV27; CDR3 protein: CASSLSPGANTEAFF; CDR3 DNA: TGTGCCAGCAGTTTATCCCCAGGGGCAAACACTGAAGCTTTCTTT
J gene: TRBJ1-5; D gene: TRBD1; clone size: few; CDR3 length: 14; V gene: TRBV6-1; CDR3 protein: CASSRDRAYQPQHF; CDR3 DNA: TGTGCCAGCAGCCGGGACAGGGCATATCAGCCCCAGCATTTT
J gene: TRBJ1-4; D gene: TRBD1; clone size: NA; CDR3 length: 19; V gene: TRBV7-8; CDR3 protein: CASSKHSGTGSATNEKLFF; CDR3 DNA: TGTGCCAGCAGCAAACACTCCGGGACAGGGTCTGCAACTAATGAAAAACTGTTTTTT
J gene: TRBJ1-5; D gene: NA; clone size: NA; CDR3 length: 15; V gene: TRBV2; CDR3 protein: CASSPDTARGQPQHF; CDR3 DNA: TGTGCCAGCAGCCCTGACACAGCTAGGGGCCAGCCCCAGCATTTT
J gene: TRBJ2-3; D gene: NA; clone size: NA; CDR3 length: 13; V gene: TRBV5-1; CDR3 protein: CASSLDTADTQYF; CDR3 DNA: TGCGCCAGCAGCTTGGACACCGCAGATACGCAGTATTTT
J gene: TRBJ2-7; D gene: NA; clone size: NA; CDR3 length: 13; V gene: TRBV11-1; CDR3 protein: CASSLGGEYEQYF; CDR3 DNA: TGTGCCAGCAGCTTAGGAGGAGAGTACGAGCAGTACTTC
J gene: TRBJ2-1; D gene: NA; clone size: NA; CDR3 length: 13; V gene: TRBV5-1; CDR3 protein: CASSLGGYNEQFF; CDR3 DNA: TGCGCCAGCAGCTTGGGAGGCTACAATGAGCAGTTCTTC
J gene: TRBJ2-1; D gene: NA; clone size: NA; CDR3 length: 16; V gene: TRBV18; CDR3 protein: CASSPTVMSSYNEQFF; CDR3 DNA: TGTGCCAGCTCACCGACAGTAATGAGCTCCTACAATGAGCAGTTCTTC
J gene: TRBJ2-1; D gene: TRBD2; clone size: NA; CDR3 length: 15; V gene: TRBV7-7; CDR3 protein: CASSSLAGGHGEQFF; CDR3 DNA: TGTGCTAGCAGCTCTCTAGCGGGGGGGCATGGGGAGCAGTTCTTC